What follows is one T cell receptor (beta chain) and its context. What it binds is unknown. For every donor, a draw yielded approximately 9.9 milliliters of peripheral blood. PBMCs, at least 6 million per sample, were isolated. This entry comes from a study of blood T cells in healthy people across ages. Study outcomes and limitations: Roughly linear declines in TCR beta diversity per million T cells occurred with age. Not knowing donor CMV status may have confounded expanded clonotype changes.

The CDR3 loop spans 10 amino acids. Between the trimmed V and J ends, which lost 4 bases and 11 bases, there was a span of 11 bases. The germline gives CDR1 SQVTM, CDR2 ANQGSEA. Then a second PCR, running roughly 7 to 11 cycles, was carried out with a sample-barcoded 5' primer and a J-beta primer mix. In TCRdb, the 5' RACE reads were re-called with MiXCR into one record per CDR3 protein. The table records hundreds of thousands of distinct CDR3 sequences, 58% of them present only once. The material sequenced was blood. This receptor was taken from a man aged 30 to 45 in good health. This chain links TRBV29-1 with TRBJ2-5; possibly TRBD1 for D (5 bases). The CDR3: CSVVGHEQYF. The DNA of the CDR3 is TGCAGCGTTGTCGGACATGAGCAGTACTTC.